The subject of this entry is one TCR beta chain. What it binds is unknown. 60 Vbeta and 13 Jbeta primers were used in PCR. Repertoires were generated with immunoSEQ multiplex PCR, while TCRdb's copy carries only in-frame clones and drops some. Of about 190,000 clones listed, about 80% are singletons. These data belong to a study of cytomegalovirus exposure and HLA in healthy donors. The study, taken as a whole, reports: A classifier reportedly called cytomegalovirus status with high sensitivity and specificity. Upon later analysis, TCR association rates were observed to vary by HLA locus, being highest for DRB1 and lowest for HLA-C. Prediction of most subjects' HLA-A and HLA-B alleles by TCR beta sequences was reportedly accurate.

The sequence was collected from a woman aged 40 to 50 in good health and CMV-seronegative. The sequenced sample consisted of PBMCs.

The CDR3 region is CASRGASGYTGELFF. CDR3 coding DNA: TGTGCCAGCAGGGGGGCTAGCGGCTACACCGGGGAGCTGTTTTTT. V gene TRBV2 combines with J gene TRBJ2-2, with a weak D call TRBD2 (7 bases). The length of the CDR3 is 15 residues. Trimming pared 6 bases from V and 3 bases from J, leaving 14 bases between. Germline V gene data show CDR1 as SNHLY and CDR2 as FYNNEI.